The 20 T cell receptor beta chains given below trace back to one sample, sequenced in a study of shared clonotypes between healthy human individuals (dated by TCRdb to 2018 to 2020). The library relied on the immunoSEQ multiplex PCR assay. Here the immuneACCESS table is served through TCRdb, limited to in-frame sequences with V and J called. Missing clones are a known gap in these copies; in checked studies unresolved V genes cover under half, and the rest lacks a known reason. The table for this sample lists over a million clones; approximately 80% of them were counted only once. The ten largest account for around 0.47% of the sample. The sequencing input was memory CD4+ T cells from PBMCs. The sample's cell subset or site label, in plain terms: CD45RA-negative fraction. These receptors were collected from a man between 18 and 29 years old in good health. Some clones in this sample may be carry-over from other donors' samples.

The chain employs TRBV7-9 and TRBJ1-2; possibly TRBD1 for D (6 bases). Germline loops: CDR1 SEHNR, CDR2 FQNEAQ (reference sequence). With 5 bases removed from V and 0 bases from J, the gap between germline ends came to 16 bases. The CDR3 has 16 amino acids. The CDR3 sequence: CASSLVTGISNYGYTF. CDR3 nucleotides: TGTGCCAGCAGCCTCGTAACAGGGATTTCTAACTATGGCTACACCTTC.

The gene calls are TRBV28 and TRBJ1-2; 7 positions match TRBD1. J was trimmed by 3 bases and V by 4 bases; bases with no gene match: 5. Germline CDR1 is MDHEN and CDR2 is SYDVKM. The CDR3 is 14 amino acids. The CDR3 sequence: CASSSGTAYYGYTF. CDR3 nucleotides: TGTGCCAGCAGTTCAGGGACAGCCTACTATGGCTACACCTTC.

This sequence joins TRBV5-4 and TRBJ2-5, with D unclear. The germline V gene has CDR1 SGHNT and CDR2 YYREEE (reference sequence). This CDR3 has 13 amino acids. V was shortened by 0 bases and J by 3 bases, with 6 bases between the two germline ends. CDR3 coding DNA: TGTGCCAGCAGCTTGGTACCTGAAGAGACCCAGTACTTC. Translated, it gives CASSLVPEETQYF.

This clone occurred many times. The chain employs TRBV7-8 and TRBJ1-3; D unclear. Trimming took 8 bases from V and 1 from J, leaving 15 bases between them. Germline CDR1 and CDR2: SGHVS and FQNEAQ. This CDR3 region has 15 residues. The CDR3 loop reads CASGNLGLSGNTIYF. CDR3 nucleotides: TGTGCCAGCGGAAACTTAGGACTTTCTGGAAACACCATATATTTT.

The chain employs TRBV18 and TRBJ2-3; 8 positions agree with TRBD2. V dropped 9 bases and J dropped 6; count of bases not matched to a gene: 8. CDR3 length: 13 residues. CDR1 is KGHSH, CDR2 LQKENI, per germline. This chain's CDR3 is CASSREGSDTQYF. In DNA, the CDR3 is TGTGCCAGTAGCCGGGAGGGCTCGGATACGCAGTATTTT.

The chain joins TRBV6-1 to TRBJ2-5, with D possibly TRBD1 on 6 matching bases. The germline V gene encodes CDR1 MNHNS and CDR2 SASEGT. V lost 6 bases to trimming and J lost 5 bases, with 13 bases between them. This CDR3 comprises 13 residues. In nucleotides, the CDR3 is TGTGCCAGCAGCACCCAGGGGAAGGAGACCCAGTACTTC. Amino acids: CASSTQGKETQYF.

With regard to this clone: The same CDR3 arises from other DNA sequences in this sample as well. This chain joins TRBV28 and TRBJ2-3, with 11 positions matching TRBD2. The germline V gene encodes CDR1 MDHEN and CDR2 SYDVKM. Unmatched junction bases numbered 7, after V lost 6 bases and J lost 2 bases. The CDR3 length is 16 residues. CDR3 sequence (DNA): TGTGCCAGCAGCCTATTAGCGGGAGGGAACACAGATACGCAGTATTTT. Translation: CASSLLAGGNTDTQYF.

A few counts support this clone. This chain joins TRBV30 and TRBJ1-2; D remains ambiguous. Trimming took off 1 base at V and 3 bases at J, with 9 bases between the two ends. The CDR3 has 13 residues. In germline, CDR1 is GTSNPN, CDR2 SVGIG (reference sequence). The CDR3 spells CAWSGGFDYGYTF. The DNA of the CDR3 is TGTGCCTGGAGTGGAGGATTCGACTATGGCTACACCTTC.

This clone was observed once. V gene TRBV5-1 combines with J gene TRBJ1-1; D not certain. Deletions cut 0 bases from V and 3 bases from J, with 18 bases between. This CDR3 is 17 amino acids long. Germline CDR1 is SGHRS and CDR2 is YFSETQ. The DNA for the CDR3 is TGCGCCAGCAGCTTGGGTGCTAGTGGTAGGGCCGACACTGAAGCTTTCTTT. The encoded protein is CASSLGASGRADTEAFF.

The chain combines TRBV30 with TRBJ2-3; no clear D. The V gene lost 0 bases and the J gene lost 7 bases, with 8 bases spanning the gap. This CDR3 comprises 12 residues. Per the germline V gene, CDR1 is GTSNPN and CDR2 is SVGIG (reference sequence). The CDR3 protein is CAWSVSRNTQYF. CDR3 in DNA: TGTGCCTGGAGTGTTTCCAGAAATACGCAGTATTTT.

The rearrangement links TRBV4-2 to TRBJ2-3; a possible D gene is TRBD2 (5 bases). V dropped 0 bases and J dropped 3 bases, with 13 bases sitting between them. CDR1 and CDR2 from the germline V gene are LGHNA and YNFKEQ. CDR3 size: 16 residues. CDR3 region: CASSQDGRVRTDTQYF. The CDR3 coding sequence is TGTGCCAGCAGCCAAGATGGGCGGGTACGGACAGATACGCAGTATTTT.

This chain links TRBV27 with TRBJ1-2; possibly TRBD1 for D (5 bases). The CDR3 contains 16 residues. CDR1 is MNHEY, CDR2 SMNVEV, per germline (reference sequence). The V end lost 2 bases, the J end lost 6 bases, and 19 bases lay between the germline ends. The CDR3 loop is CASSLREVIGADGYTF. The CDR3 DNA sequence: TGTGCCAGCAGTTTACGGGAAGTGATCGGGGCAGATGGCTACACCTTC.

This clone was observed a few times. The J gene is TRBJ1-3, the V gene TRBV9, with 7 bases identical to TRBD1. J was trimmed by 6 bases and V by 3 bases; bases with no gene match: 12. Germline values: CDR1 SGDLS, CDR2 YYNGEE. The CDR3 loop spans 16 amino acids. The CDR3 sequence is CASSERVGTATNTIYF. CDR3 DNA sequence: TGTGCCAGCAGCGAGAGGGTGGGGACAGCCACAAACACCATATATTTT.

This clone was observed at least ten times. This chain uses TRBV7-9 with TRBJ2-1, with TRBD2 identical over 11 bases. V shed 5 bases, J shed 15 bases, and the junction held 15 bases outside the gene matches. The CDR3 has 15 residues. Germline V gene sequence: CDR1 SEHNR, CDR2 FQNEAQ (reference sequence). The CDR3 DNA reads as TGTGCCAGCAGCGCCCGACTAGCGGGACACCCAATTTGGTTCTTC. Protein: CASSARLAGHPIWFF.

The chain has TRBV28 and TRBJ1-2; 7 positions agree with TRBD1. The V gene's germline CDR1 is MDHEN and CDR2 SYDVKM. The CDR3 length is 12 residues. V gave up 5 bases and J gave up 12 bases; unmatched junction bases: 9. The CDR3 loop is CASSLRQGNNTF. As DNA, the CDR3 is TGTGCCAGCAGTCTCCGACAGGGCAACAACACCTTC.

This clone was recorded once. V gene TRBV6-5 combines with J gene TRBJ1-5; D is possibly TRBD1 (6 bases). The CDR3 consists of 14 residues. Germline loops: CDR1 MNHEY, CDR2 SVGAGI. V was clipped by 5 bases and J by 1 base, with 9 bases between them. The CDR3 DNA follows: TGTGCCAGCAGTCCACAGGGAAGCAATCAGCCCCAGCATTTT. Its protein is CASSPQGSNQPQHF.

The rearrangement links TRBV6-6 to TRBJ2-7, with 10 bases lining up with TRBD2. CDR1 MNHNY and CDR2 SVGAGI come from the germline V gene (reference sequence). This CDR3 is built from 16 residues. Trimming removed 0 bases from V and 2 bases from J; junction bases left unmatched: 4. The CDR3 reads CASSYSGLASTYEQYF. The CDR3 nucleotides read TGTGCCAGCAGTTACTCGGGACTAGCGAGTACCTACGAGCAGTACTTC.

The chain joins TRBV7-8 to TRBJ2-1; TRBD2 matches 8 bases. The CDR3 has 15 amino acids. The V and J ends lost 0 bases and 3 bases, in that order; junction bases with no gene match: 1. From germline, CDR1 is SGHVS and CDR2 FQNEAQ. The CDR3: CASSLAGTSYNEQFF. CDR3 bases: TGTGCCAGCAGCTTAGCGGGGACTAGCTACAATGAGCAGTTCTTC.

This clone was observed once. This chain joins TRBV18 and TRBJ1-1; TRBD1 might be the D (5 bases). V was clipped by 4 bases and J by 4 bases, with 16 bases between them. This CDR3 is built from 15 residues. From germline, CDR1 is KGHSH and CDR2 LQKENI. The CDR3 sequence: CASSRSGAAGTEAFF. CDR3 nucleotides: TGTGCCAGCTCACGATCCGGGGCGGCGGGCACTGAAGCTTTCTTT.

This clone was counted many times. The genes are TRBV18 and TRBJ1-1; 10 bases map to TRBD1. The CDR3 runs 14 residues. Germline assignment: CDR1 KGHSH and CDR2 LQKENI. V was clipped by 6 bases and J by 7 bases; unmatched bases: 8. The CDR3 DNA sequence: TGTGCCAGCTCGCAGAGCGGACAGGGGGGTGAAGCTTTCTTT. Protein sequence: CASSQSGQGGEAFF.